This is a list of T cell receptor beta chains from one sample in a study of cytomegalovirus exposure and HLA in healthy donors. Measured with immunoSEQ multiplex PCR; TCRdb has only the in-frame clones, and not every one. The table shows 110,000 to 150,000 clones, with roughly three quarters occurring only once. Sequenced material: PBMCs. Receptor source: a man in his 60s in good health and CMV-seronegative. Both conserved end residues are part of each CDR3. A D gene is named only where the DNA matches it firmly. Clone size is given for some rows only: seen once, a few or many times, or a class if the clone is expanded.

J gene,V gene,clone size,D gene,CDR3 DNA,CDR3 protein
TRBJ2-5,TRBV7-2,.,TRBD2,TGTGCCAGCAGCTTAGTGGGCGGGGGGGAAGAGACCCAGTACTTC,CASSLVGGGEETQYF
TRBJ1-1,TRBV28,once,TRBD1,TGTGCCAGCAGTTTCCTGGGGACAGGGATCATGAACACTGAAGCTTTCTTT,CASSFLGTGIMNTEAFF
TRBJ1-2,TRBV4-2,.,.,TGTGCCAGCAGCCAAGACTCCCAAACAGTTATCTATGGCTACACCTTC,CASSQDSQTVIYGYTF
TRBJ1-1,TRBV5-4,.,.,TGTGCCAGCAGCTCGGGAGACAGATCGAACACTGAAGCTTTCTTT,CASSSGDRSNTEAFF
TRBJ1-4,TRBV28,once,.,TGTGCCAGCAGTTGGGCGGAAGGGGGGGGAAATGAAAAACTGTTTTTT,CASSWAEGGGNEKLFF
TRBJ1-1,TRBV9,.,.,TGTGCCAGCAGCCCCCACGGGGACACTGAAGCTTTCTTT,CASSPHGDTEAFF
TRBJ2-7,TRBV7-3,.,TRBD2,TGTGCCAGCAGCCAAGAAGCGGGAGAGACCTACGAGCAGTACTTC,CASSQEAGETYEQYF
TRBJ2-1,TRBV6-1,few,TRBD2,TGTGCCAGCAGTGAGTCCAAGCGGGGGCAGTTCTTC,CASSESKRGQFF
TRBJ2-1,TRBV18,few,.,TGTGCCAGCTCAGCACTGGGAGGTACGGGCAATGAGCAGTTCTTC,CASSALGGTGNEQFF
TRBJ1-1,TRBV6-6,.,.,TGTGCCAGCAGTAATTTCCCGGACAGCATGAACACTGAAGCTTTCTTT,CASSNFPDSMNTEAFF